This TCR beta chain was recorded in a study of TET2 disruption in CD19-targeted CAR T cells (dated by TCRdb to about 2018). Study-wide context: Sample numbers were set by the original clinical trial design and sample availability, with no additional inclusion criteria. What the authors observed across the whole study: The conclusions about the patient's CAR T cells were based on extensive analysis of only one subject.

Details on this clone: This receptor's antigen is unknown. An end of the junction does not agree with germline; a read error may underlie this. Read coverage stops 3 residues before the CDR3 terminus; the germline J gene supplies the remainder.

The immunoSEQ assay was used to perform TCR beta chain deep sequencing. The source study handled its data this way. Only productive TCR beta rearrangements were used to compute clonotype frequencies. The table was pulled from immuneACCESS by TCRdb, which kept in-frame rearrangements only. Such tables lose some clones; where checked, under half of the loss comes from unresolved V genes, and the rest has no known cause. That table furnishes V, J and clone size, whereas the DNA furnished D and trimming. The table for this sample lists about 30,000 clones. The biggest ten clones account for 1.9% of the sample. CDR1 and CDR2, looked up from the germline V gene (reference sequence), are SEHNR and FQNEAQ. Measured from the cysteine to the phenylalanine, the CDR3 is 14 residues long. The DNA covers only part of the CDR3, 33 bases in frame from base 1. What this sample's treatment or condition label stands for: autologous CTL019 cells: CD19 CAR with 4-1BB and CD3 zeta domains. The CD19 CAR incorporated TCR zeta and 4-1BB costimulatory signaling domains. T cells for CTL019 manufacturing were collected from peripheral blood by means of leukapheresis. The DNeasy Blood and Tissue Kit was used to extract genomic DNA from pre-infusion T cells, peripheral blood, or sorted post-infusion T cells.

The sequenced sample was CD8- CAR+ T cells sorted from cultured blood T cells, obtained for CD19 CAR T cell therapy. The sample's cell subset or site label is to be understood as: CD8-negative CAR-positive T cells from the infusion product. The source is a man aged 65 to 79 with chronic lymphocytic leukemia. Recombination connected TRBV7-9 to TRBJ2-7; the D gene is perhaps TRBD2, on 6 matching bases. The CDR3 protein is CPSSSRGTSYEQYF. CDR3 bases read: TGTCCCAGCAGCTCCCGGGGGACCTCCTACGAG.